The 18 T cell receptor beta chains listed next were all sequenced from one sample in a study of T-cell memory formation after mild COVID-19. TCRdb analysed the 5' RACE reads with MiXCR anew, one entry per CDR3 protein. There are some 330,000 distinct CDR3 sequences in the sample; roughly 20% occur only once, and roughly an eighth lies in the top ten. The sample consisted of PBMCs or a T cell subset sorted from them (not recorded which). The receptor source for this set is an adult woman who had mild COVID-19 (a few samples of this study predate the infection). Cell type and time point are not known.

The chain is built from TRBV20-1 and TRBJ2-7; D possibly corresponds to TRBD1 (5 bases). Germline V gene sequence: CDR1 DFQATT, CDR2 SNEGSKA (reference sequence). Trimming removed 3 bases from V and 0 bases from J, with 12 bases in between. This CDR3 contains 14 residues. This chain's CDR3 is CSARGHGRSYEQYF. CDR3 in DNA: TGCAGTGCTAGGGGGCATGGTCGCTCCTACGAGCAGTACTTC.

This sequence joins TRBV9 and TRBJ2-3, with a possible D match to TRBD1 (6 bases). Germline CDR1 is SGDLS and CDR2 is YYNGEE. V was trimmed by 3 bases and J by 4 bases, leaving 18 bases between them. The CDR3 covers 16 residues. CDR3 DNA: TGTGCCAGCAGCGGACATACAGGGTACATGTCAGATACGCAGTATTTT. Its translation is CASSGHTGYMSDTQYF.

This clonotype was seen more than once but under ten times. This chain's CDR3 is CASSLVRGDYNEQFF. The CDR3 nucleotides read TGTGCCAGCAGTTTAGTGCGGGGGGACTACAATGAGCAGTTCTTC. The V gene is TRBV12-3 or TRBV12-4, the J gene TRBJ2-1; TRBD2 aligns across 8 bases. The CDR3 spans 15 residues. V dropped 1 base and J dropped 3; count of bases not matched to a gene: 2.

The V gene is TRBV12-5, the J gene TRBJ2-6; D gene uncertain. The CDR3 is 13 amino acids. Germline V gene data show CDR1 as LGHNT and CDR2 as FRNRAP. The germline V and J ends were trimmed by 7 bases and 0 bases, with 4 bases remaining between them. The CDR3 spells CASASSGANVLTF. The CDR3 bases are TGTGCTAGTGCAAGCTCTGGGGCCAACGTCCTGACTTTC.

This clonotype came up a few times. V and J are TRBV10-3 and TRBJ1-2, with D possibly TRBD1 on 6 matching bases. The CDR3 covers 14 residues. Deletions cut 0 bases from V and 7 bases from J, with 12 bases between. Germline-derived CDR1 and CDR2 are ENHRY and SYGVKD. Written as DNA, the CDR3 is TGTGCCATCAGTGAGTCTTACAGGGTGGCTGGCTACACCTTC. Translated, it gives CAISESYRVAGYTF.

In this sample, this clonotype turned up a few times. J is TRBJ2-7 and V is TRBV29-1, with TRBD2 matching over 12 bases. The length of the CDR3 is 16 residues. Germline CDR1 SQVTM, CDR2 ANQGSEA. The V and J ends lost 5 bases and 3 bases, in that order; junction bases with no gene match: 11. CDR3 region: CSVFSSKTSGGYEQYF. CDR3 coding DNA: TGCAGCGTTTTTTCCTCCAAGACTAGCGGGGGCTACGAGCAGTACTTC.

V and J are TRBV27 and TRBJ2-7; the D is unclear. The germline V gene encodes CDR1 MNHEY and CDR2 SMNVEV (reference sequence). CDR3 length equals 14 residues. V gave up 0 bases and J gave up 0 bases, with 6 bases separating them. Here the CDR3 DNA reads TGTGCCAGCAGTTTATCCACCAGCTCCTACGAGCAGTACTTC. Translation: CASSLSTSSYEQYF.

V is TRBV11-2 and J is TRBJ2-4; the D gene is possibly TRBD1 (6 bases). The CDR3 runs to 14 residues. Trimming stripped 3 bases from V and 13 bases from J, with 19 bases between. Germline V gives CDR1 SGHAT, CDR2 FQNNGV. In nucleotides, the CDR3 is TGTGCCAGCAGCTTCGGGACGGAACCGGGACAACAGTACTTC. Encoded protein: CASSFGTEPGQQYF.

CDR3 coding DNA: TGCGCCAGCAGCGAGAGGACAGGTCGCGAGCAGTACTTC. It codes for CASSERTGREQYF. The chain carries TRBV5-1 and TRBJ2-7; 7 nucleotides line up with TRBD1. Germline CDR1 and CDR2: SGHRS and YFSETQ. V shed 4 bases and J 6 bases; nucleotides not matched to a gene: 7. The CDR3 is 13 residues long.

This clonotype was picked up a small number of times. The chain is built from TRBV7-9 and TRBJ2-3; D is uncertain. The CDR3 covers 13 residues. The germline V gene encodes CDR1 SEHNR and CDR2 FQNEAQ (reference sequence). V was trimmed by 3 bases and J by 5 bases, leaving 9 bases between them. As DNA, the CDR3 is TGTGCCAGCAGCTTCGGTGAGGTAGATACGCAGTATTTT. This encodes CASSFGEVDTQYF.

The V call is TRBV18, the J call TRBJ2-3, with no clear D. Germline V lookup: CDR1 KGHSH, CDR2 LQKENI. The CDR3 has 13 amino acids. Trimming pared 2 bases from V and 5 bases from J, leaving 8 bases between. The CDR3 sequence: CASSPVGKDTQYF. The CDR3 DNA sequence: TGTGCCAGCTCACCAGTCGGCAAAGATACGCAGTATTTT.

The chain combines TRBV7-6 with TRBJ2-1; TRBD2 agrees at 7 bases. Germline CDR1 and CDR2: SGHVS and FNYEAQ. This CDR3 contains 15 residues. The V and J ends lost 0 bases and 8 bases, in that order; junction bases with no gene match: 7. In nucleotides, the CDR3 is TGTGCCAGCAGCTTAGCCGGACTAGACTCCGATGAGCAGTTCTTC. Encoded protein: CASSLAGLDSDEQFF.

This clonotype was detected only a few times. The chain employs TRBV3-1 and TRBJ2-7, with 11 bases that match TRBD2. V shed 0 bases and J 3 bases; nucleotides not matched to a gene: 4. Germline CDR1 and CDR2: LGHDT and YNNKEL (reference sequence). The CDR3 has 16 residues. CDR3 nucleotides: TGTGCCAGCAGCCAAGATCGGCTAGCGGGAGGCTACGAGCAGTACTTC. It encodes CASSQDRLAGGYEQYF.

The DNA of the CDR3 is TGTGCCAGCAGCTCACCCAGCCGGGAGCAGTACTTC. Translated: CASSSPSREQYF. The chain combines TRBV7-3 with TRBJ2-7; no reliable D call. Germline V gives CDR1 SGHTA, CDR2 FQGTGA. There are 12 residues in the CDR3. V gave up 4 bases and J gave up 7 bases, with 11 bases separating them.

The chain links TRBV12-3 or TRBV12-4 to TRBJ2-1, with D possibly matching TRBD1 (5 bases). This CDR3 has 18 amino acids. V shed 4 bases and J shed 0 bases, with 19 bases lying between them. Written as DNA, the CDR3 is TGTGCCAGCAGTTCTGGAATCTGGGGCAGAAGCTCCTACAATGAGCAGTTCTTC. It yields the protein CASSSGIWGRSSYNEQFF.

This clonotype has at least ten counts. The gene calls are TRBV5-8 and TRBJ2-7; D not resolved. There are 11 residues in the CDR3. Germline values: CDR1 SGHTS, CDR2 YDEGEE. V was cut by 4 bases and J by 2 bases, with 4 bases left in between. This CDR3 is CASSVTYEQYF. CDR3 bases: TGTGCCAGCAGCGTGACCTACGAGCAGTACTTC. The complete variable domain, with remaining parts taken from reference TRBV5-8 and TRBJ2-7, reads EAGVTQSPTHLIKTRGQQATLRCSPISGHTSVYWYQQALGLGLQFLLWYDEGEERNRGNFPPRFSGRQFPNYSSELNVNALELEDSALYLCASSVTYEQYFGPGTRLTVT.

The gene calls are TRBV5-1 and TRBJ2-7; D unclear. V was trimmed by 5 bases and J by 2 bases, leaving 11 bases between them. There are 13 residues in the CDR3. CDR1 and CDR2 (germline): SGHRS, YFSETQ. CDR3 DNA sequence: TGCGCCAGCAGAGCTTCGCAGACCTACGAGCAGTACTTC. Encoded protein: CASRASQTYEQYF.

The V and J genes are TRBV27 and TRBJ2-1; possibly TRBD1 for D (5 bases). The CDR3 length is 15 residues. Germline CDR1 and CDR2: MNHEY and SMNVEV (reference sequence). Trimming shortened V by 4 bases and J by 3 bases, and 13 bases separated the two germline ends. The CDR3 DNA follows: TGTGCCAGCAGTTCCGGCCGCAGGGACTACAATGAGCAGTTCTTC. It codes for CASSSGRRDYNEQFF.